These 2 T cell receptor beta chains were sequenced from one sample in a study of T cell responses to AZD1222 COVID-19 vaccine. TCRdb keeps only in-frame clones here, not all; method: immunoSEQ multiplex PCR. The table lists fewer than 150,000 clones, roughly 91% of them singletons. Sequenced material: peripheral blood, taken 28 days after the second AZD1222 dose. The receptor set was obtained from an adult who received the AZD1222 COVID-19 vaccine.

The chain recombines TRBV9 with TRBJ2-1; 8 bases agree with TRBD1. J lost 3 bases, V lost 2 bases, and 4 bases had no gene match. The CDR3 contains 15 residues. From germline, CDR1 is SGDLS and CDR2 YYNGEE. As DNA, the CDR3 is TGTGCCAGCAGCGTCGGGGACAGGCTCTACAATGAGCAGTTCTTC. Its translation is CASSVGDRLYNEQFF.

This clone was recorded a few times. The chain uses TRBV5-8 and TRBJ1-5, with 7 nucleotides matching TRBD1. Trimming at V came to 2 bases and at J to 3 bases, leaving 5 bases not matched to a gene. This CDR3 has 15 amino acids. Germline V gene data show CDR1 as SGHTS and CDR2 as YDEGEE. CDR3 loop: CASSLQGITNQPQHF. In DNA form, the CDR3 reads TGTGCCAGCAGCTTACAGGGGATTACCAATCAGCCCCAGCATTTT.